The 12 T cell receptor beta chains below all came from one sample that was sequenced in a study of cytomegalovirus exposure and HLA in healthy donors. PCR was performed using 60 Vbeta and 13 Jbeta primers. Libraries were prepared by immunoSEQ multiplex PCR; TCRdb keeps only in-frame clonotypes and omits some of them. The table includes about 62,000 clones, 70% to 90% detected once. Sequencing input: PBMCs. The receptor set was obtained from a man between 18 and 35 years old in good health and CMV-seronegative.

The chain recombines TRBV5-8 with TRBJ1-5, with D possibly TRBD1 on 5 matching bases. The germline V gene has CDR1 SGHTS and CDR2 YDEGEE. V shed 0 bases and J shed 5 bases, with 6 bases lying between them. The CDR3 contains 13 residues. The CDR3, as DNA: TGTGCCAGCAGCTTGGGGGGGGATCAGCCCCAGCATTTT. Translation: CASSLGGDQPQHF.

This rearrangement joins TRBV25-1 to TRBJ2-7, with D uncertain. Germline CDR1 reads MGHDK; CDR2 reads SYGVNS. The CDR3 runs 12 residues. Trimming left V 3 bases short and J 6 bases short, with 9 bases between. The CDR3: CASSDKPREQYF. CDR3 bases: TGTGCCAGCAGTGATAAGCCTCGCGAGCAGTACTTC.

The genes are TRBV28 and TRBJ1-2; D gene uncertain. V was clipped by 1 base and J by 1 base, with 7 bases between them. This CDR3 contains 14 residues. The germline gives CDR1 MDHEN, CDR2 SYDVKM. The CDR3 sequence: CASSLLGSNYGYTF. For the CDR3, the DNA is TGTGCCAGCAGTTTATTGGGGAGTAACTATGGCTACACCTTC.

This clone appeared a few times. The rearrangement links TRBV28 to TRBJ2-6; D may be TRBD1 (5 bases). V dropped 5 bases and J dropped 0 bases, with 23 bases sitting between them. Looked up from germline, CDR1 is MDHEN and CDR2 is SYDVKM. The CDR3 covers 20 residues. CDR3 sequence: CASSPPSQMTVLSGANVLTF. CDR3 DNA: TGTGCCAGCAGTCCCCCAAGCCAGATGACAGTTCTCTCTGGGGCCAACGTCCTGACTTTC.

This chain joins TRBV4-1 and TRBJ1-2, with 8 nucleotides matching TRBD1. The germline gives CDR1 MGHRA, CDR2 YSYEKL. This CDR3 spans 17 amino acids. Unmatched junction bases numbered 16, after V lost 3 bases and J lost 7 bases. The CDR3 region is CASSQGSRTGIVSGYTF. The CDR3 DNA follows: TGCGCCAGCAGCCAGGGTTCCCGGACAGGGATTGTGTCTGGCTACACCTTC.

This clone was recorded once. The chain carries TRBV7-8 and TRBJ1-4; D unresolved. V gave up 5 bases and J gave up 7 bases, with 17 bases separating them. The CDR3 has 15 residues. Germline CDR1 is SGHVS and CDR2 is FQNEAQ. CDR3: CASSRGLGVGEKLFF. CDR3 nucleotide sequence: TGTGCCAGCAGCCGAGGTTTGGGAGTAGGTGAAAAACTGTTTTTT.

CDR3 sequence: CASSPQLWGGSETQYF. The CDR3 DNA reads TGTGCCAGCAGCCCCCAATTGTGGGGGGGTAGTGAGACCCAGTACTTC. The chain has TRBV7-9 and TRBJ2-5, with 7 bases that match TRBD2. The V and J ends lost 5 bases and 5 bases, in that order; junction bases with no gene match: 14. Germline CDR1 is SEHNR and CDR2 is FQNEAQ (reference sequence). The CDR3 is 16 residues long.

This clone was picked up a small number of times. The rearrangement uses TRBV5-1 and TRBJ1-4, with unresolved D. The CDR3 is made up of 14 amino acids. Trimming took 0 bases from V and 7 from J, leaving 10 bases between them. Per the germline V gene, CDR1 is SGHRS and CDR2 is YFSETQ. The CDR3, as DNA: TGCGCCAGCAGCTTGGCCCAGGAGGGTGAAAAACTGTTTTTT. Its protein is CASSLAQEGEKLFF.

V gene TRBV6-5 combines with J gene TRBJ2-7; unclear D gene. Trimming cost V 2 bases and J 3 bases, with 2 bases left between them. Germline-derived CDR1 and CDR2 are MNHEY and SVGAGI. There are 11 residues in the CDR3. The CDR3 coding sequence is TGTGCCAGCAGTTACCGCTACGAGCAGTACTTC. Its translation is CASSYRYEQYF.

This chain uses TRBV5-1 with TRBJ1-6; D remains ambiguous. The CDR3 runs 13 residues. The germline V gene encodes CDR1 SGHRS and CDR2 YFSETQ. Trimming removed 4 bases at V and 7 bases at J, with 9 bases between. In nucleotides, the CDR3 is TGCGCCAGCAGCATAGAACCAAATTCACCCCTCCACTTT. Translating it yields CASSIEPNSPLHF.

The J gene is TRBJ2-7, the V gene TRBV10-3; D not certain. Germline assignment: CDR1 ENHRY and CDR2 SYGVKD. The CDR3 has 13 amino acids. Trimming pared 2 bases from V and 2 bases from J, leaving 7 bases between. CDR3 bases: TGTGCCATCAGTGAGGTGTATACCTACGAGCAGTACTTC. Amino acid sequence: CAISEVYTYEQYF.

The chain joins TRBV5-1 to TRBJ2-1, with 7 bases identical to TRBD2. V lost 9 bases, J lost 4 bases, and 10 bases stayed unmatched. Per the germline V gene, CDR1 is SGHRS and CDR2 is YFSETQ. This CDR3 contains 14 residues. For the CDR3, the DNA is TGCGCCACCGGCCCGGGGGGAAGGTACAATGAGCAGTTCTTC. Amino acid sequence: CATGPGGRYNEQFF.